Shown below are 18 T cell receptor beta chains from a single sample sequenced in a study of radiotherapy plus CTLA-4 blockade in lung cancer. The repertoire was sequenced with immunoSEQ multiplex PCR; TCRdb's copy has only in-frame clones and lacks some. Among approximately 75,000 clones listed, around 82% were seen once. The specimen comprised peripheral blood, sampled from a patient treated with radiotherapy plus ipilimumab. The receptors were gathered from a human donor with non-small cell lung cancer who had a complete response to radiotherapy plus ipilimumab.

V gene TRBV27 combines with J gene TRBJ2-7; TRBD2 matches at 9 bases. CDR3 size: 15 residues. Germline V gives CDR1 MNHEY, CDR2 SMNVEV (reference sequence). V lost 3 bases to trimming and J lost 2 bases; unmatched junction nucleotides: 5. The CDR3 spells CASSLRGGGAYEQYF. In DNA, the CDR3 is TGTGCCAGCAGTTTGAGGGGCGGGGGGGCCTACGAGCAGTACTTC.

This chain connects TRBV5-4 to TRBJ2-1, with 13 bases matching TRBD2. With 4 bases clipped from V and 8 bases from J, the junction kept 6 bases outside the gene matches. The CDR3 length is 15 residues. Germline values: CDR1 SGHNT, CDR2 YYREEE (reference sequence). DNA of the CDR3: TGTGCCAGCAGCCTGGGACTAGCGGGGCCGTATGAGCAGTTCTTC. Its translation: CASSLGLAGPYEQFF.

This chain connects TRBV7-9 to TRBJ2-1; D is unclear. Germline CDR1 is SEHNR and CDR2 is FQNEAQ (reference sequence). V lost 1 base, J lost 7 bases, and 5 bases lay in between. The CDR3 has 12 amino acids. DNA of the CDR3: TGTGCCAGCAGCTTAGGGTGGAATGAGCAGTTCTTC. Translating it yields CASSLGWNEQFF. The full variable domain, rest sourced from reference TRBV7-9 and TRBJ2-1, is DTGVSQNPRHKITKRGQNVTFRCDPISEHNRLYWYRQTLGQGPEFLTYFQNEAQLEKSRLLSDRFSAERPKGSFSTLEIQRTEQGDSAMYLCASSLGWNEQFFGPGTRLTVL.

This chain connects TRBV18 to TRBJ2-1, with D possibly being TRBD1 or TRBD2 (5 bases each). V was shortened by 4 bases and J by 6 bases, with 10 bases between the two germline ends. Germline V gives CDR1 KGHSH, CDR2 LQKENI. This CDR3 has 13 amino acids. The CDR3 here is CASSRDQTNEQFF. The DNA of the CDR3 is TGTGCCAGCTCACGGGACCAAACCAATGAGCAGTTCTTC.

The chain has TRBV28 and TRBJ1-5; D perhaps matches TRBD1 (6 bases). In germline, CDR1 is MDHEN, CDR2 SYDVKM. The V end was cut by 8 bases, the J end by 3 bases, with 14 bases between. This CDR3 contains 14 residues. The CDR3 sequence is CASEQGSNNQPQHF. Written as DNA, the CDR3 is TGTGCCAGCGAACAGGGTTCGAACAATCAGCCCCAGCATTTT. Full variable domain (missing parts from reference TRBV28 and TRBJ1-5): DVKVTQSSRYLVKRTGEKVFLECVQDMDHENMFWYRQDPGLGLRLIYFSYDVKMKEKGDIPEGYSVSREKKERFSLILESASTNQTSMYLCASEQGSNNQPQHFGDGTRLSIL.

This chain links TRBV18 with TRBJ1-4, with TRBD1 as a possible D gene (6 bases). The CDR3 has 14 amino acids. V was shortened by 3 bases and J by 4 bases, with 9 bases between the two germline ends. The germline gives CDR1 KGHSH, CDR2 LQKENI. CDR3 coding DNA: TGTGCCAGCTCACCGGGACACCGTAATGAAAAACTGTTTTTT. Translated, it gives CASSPGHRNEKLFF.

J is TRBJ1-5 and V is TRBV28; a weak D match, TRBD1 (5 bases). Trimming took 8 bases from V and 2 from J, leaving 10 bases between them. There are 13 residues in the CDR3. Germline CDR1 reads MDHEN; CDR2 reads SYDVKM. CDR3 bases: TGTGCCAGCGGGATACAGGGCAATCAGCCCCAGCATTTT. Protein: CASGIQGNQPQHF.

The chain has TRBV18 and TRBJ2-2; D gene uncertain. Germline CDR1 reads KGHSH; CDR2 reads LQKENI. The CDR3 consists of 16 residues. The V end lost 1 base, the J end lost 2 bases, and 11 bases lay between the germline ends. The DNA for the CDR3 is TGTGCCAGCTCACCACAGAACAGTAAAAACACCGGGGAGCTGTTTTTT. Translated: CASSPQNSKNTGELFF.

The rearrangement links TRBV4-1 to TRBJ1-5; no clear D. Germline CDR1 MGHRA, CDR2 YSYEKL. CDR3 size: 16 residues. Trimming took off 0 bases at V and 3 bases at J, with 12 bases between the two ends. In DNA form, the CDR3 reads TGCGCCAGCAGCCAAGATCCATTTTTGCCCAATCAGCCCCAGCATTTT. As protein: CASSQDPFLPNQPQHF.

CDR3 sequence (DNA): TGTGCCAGCAGCTTAGCGGGGTCTACCTCTGGGGCCAACGTCCTGACTTTC. It codes for CASSLAGSTSGANVLTF. The genes are TRBV7-6 and TRBJ2-6; no clear D. The CDR3 length is 17 residues. Trimming removed 0 bases at V and 0 bases at J, with 9 bases between. Germline V CDR1 and CDR2: SGHVS, FNYEAQ. Variable domain in full (rest from reference TRBV7-6 and TRBJ2-6): GAGVSQSPRYKVTKRGQDVALRCDPISGHVSLYWYRQALGQGPEFLTYFNYEAQQDKSGLPNDRFSAERPEGSISTLTIQRTEQRDSAMYRCASSLAGSTSGANVLTFGAGSRLTVL.

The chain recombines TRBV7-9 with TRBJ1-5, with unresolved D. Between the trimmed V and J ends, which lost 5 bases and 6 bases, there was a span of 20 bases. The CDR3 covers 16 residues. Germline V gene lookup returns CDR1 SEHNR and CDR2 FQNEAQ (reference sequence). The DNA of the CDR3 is TGTGCCAGCAGCACGACGAGGGATGGGGTGGGTCAGCCCCAGCATTTT. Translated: CASSTTRDGVGQPQHF.

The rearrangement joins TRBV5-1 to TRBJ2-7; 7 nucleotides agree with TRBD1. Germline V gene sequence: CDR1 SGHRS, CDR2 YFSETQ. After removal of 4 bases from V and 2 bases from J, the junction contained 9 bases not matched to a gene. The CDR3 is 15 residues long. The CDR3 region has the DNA TGCGCCAGCAGCGCTACCGGGACAGCACCCTACGAGCAGTACGTC. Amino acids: CASSATGTAPYEQYV.

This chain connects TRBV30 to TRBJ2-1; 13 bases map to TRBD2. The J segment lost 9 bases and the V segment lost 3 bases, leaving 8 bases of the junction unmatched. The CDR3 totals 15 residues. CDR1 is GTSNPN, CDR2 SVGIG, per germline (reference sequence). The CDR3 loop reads CAWSPGLAGVGEQFF. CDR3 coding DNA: TGTGCCTGGAGCCCCGGACTAGCGGGAGTCGGTGAGCAGTTCTTC.

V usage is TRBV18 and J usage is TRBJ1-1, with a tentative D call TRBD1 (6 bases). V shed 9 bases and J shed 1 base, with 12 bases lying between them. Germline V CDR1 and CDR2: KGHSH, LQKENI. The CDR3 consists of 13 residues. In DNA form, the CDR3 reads TGTGCCAGTAAGACGACAGGGAACACTGAAGCTTTCTTT. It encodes CASKTTGNTEAFF.

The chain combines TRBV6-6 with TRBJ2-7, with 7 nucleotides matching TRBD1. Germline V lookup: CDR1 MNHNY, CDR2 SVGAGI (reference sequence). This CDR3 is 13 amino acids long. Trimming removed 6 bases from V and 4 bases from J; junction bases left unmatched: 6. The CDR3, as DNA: TGTGCCAGCAGACCGGGACAGCAATACGAGCAGTACGTC. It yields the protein CASRPGQQYEQYV.

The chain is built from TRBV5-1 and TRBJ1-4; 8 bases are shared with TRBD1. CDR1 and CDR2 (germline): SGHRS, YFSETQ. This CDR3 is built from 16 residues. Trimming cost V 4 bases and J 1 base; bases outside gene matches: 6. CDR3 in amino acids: CASSPYTGGTNEKLFF. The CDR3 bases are TGCGCCAGCAGCCCGTATACAGGGGGAACTAATGAAAAACTGTTTTTT.

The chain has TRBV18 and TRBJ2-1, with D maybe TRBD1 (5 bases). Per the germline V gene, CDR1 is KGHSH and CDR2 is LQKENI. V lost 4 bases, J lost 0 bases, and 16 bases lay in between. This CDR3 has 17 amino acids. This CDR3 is CASSLMDILSSYNEQFF. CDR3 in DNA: TGTGCCAGCTCACTAATGGACATCTTGAGCTCCTACAATGAGCAGTTCTTC.

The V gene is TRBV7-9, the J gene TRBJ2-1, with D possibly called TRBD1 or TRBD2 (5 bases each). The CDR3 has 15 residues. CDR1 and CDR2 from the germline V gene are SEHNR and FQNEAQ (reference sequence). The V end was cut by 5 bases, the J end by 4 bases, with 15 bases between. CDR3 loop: CASSPQPGQYNEQFF. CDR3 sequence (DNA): TGTGCCAGCAGCCCACAACCGGGGCAGTACAATGAGCAGTTCTTC.